This T cell receptor (beta chain) originates from a study of shared clonotypes between healthy human individuals. Per germline, CDR1 LGHNA and CDR2 YNFKEQ. V shed 4 bases, J shed 0 bases, and the junction held 9 bases outside the gene matches. This CDR3 has 17 amino acids. Measured with immunoSEQ multiplex PCR; TCRdb has only the in-frame clones, and not every one. The profile covers about 2.3 million clones, with roughly 93% appearing a single time and 0.39% taken by the ten largest. Healthy adults negative for HIV, lacking recent acute infections or vaccinations, served as donors. The gene calls are TRBV4-2 and TRBJ2-3; 8 bases map to TRBD2. Sequenced input: naive CD4+ T cells from PBMCs. The subset denotes: CD45RA+ positively selected. The sequence was collected from a man between 18 and 29 years old in good health. Some clones in this sample may be carry-over from other donors' samples. CDR3 in DNA: TGTGCCAGCAGCCTGTCGGCTAGCGGGTTTAGCACAGATACGCAGTATTTT. Its protein is CASSLSASGFSTDTQYF.